The subject of this entry is one T cell receptor (beta chain). The target antigen is unknown. The sample is drawn from a study of radiotherapy plus CTLA-4 blockade in lung cancer. The study's findings and limits: Early shifts in blood T cell clones, with interferon-beta, reportedly predicted response best. Peripheral blood showed expansion of tumor-derived TCR clones after radiotherapy and ipilimumab.

The CDR3 extends over 14 amino acids. CDR1 and CDR2 (germline): SNHLY, FYNNEI. V was clipped by 4 bases and J by 6 bases; unmatched bases: 6. The repertoire was sequenced with immunoSEQ multiplex PCR; TCRdb's copy has only in-frame clones and lacks some. The profile covers over 100,000 clones, with roughly 77% appearing a single time and approximately 3.5% taken by the ten largest. Material: peripheral blood, obtained from a patient treated with radiotherapy plus ipilimumab. The sequence was obtained from a human donor with non-small cell lung cancer that progressed on radiotherapy plus ipilimumab. Some clones in this sample may be carry-over from other donors' samples. V usage is TRBV2 and J usage is TRBJ1-5, with TRBD1 matching over 7 bases. The DNA for the CDR3 is TGTGCCAGCAGTGCCCAGGGGGAGGCTCAGCCCCAGCATTTT. Amino acid sequence: CASSAQGEAQPQHF.